A single sample gave rise to the 20 T cell receptor beta chains below, sequenced in a study of radiotherapy plus CTLA-4 blockade in lung cancer. Profiled with immunoSEQ multiplex PCR; TCRdb holds only in-frame clones, not every one. The sample has 65,000 to 85,000 clones; less than 85% are singletons. Sequences were derived from peripheral blood, sampled from a patient treated with radiotherapy plus ipilimumab. Every receptor here comes from a human donor with non-small cell lung cancer whose response to radiotherapy plus ipilimumab could not be evaluated.

V usage is TRBV15 and J usage is TRBJ2-7, with D perhaps TRBD2 (5 bases). With 0 bases removed from V and 4 bases from J, the gap between germline ends came to 10 bases. The length of the CDR3 is 14 residues. Germline loops: CDR1 LNHNV, CDR2 YYDKDF (reference sequence). CDR3 coding DNA: TGTGCCACCAGCAGAGATTCCGGGAATTACGAGCAGTACTTC. It translates to CATSRDSGNYEQYF.

The V and J genes are TRBV5-4 and TRBJ2-5; TRBD2 agrees at 8 bases. The V segment lost 2 bases and the J segment 5 bases; nucleotides outside the gene matches: 5. Germline V gene lookup returns CDR1 SGHNT and CDR2 YYREEE (reference sequence). The CDR3 contains 14 residues. In nucleotides, the CDR3 is TGTGCCAGCAGCTTCCGGGAGGGCCGGGAGACCCAGTACTTC. Protein product: CASSFREGRETQYF. Together with reference TRBV5-4 and TRBJ2-5, the CDR3 gives the full variable domain: ETGVTQSPTHLIKTRGQQVTLRCSSQSGHNTVSWYQQALGQGPQFIFQYYREEENGRGNFPPRFSGLQFPNYSSELNVNALELDDSALYLCASSFREGRETQYFGPGTRLLVL.

The rearrangement joins TRBV4-2 to TRBJ2-7, with D tentatively TRBD2 (5 bases). The CDR3 runs 13 residues. V dropped 4 bases and J dropped 7 bases, with 14 bases sitting between them. Germline CDR1 reads LGHNA; CDR2 reads YNFKEQ. CDR3 in amino acids: CASSRIDTGEQYF. CDR3 nucleotide sequence: TGTGCCAGCAGCCGAATTGACACGGGGGAGCAGTACTTC.

This clone was picked up one time. The chain is built from TRBV6-1 and TRBJ2-7, with D hard to call. This CDR3 has 11 amino acids. CDR1 and CDR2 from the germline V gene are MNHNS and SASEGT. Between the trimmed V and J ends, which lost 5 bases and 7 bases, there was a span of 9 bases. For the CDR3, the DNA is TGTGCCAGCAGTCAACCCGGGGAGCAGTACTTC. Amino acids: CASSQPGEQYF.

The rearrangement joins TRBV5-1 to TRBJ1-1, with unresolved D. The V and J ends lost 0 bases and 1 base respectively, with 13 bases between them. Germline-derived CDR1 and CDR2 are SGHRS and YFSETQ. The CDR3 contains 16 residues. The CDR3 reads CASSLEGRVGNTEAFF. The CDR3 coding sequence is TGCGCCAGCAGCTTGGAAGGGAGGGTGGGGAACACTGAAGCTTTCTTT.

The chain joins TRBV5-4 to TRBJ2-5; 8 bases match TRBD2. Germline V gene sequence: CDR1 SGHNT, CDR2 YYREEE (reference sequence). CDR3 size: 15 residues. With V trimmed by 1 base and J by 3 bases, 5 bases remained unmatched. The CDR3: CASSLRSSGEETQYF. The CDR3 DNA is TGTGCCAGCAGCTTGCGAAGTAGCGGGGAAGAGACCCAGTACTTC.

J is TRBJ1-5 and V is TRBV28; D gene uncertain. This CDR3 contains 14 residues. Germline CDR1 is MDHEN and CDR2 is SYDVKM. V was shortened by 7 bases and J by 2 bases, with 12 bases between the two germline ends. CDR3 nucleotides: TGTGCCAGCAATTCGGGGTTCGGCAATCAGCCCCAGCATTTT. Its translation: CASNSGFGNQPQHF.

This chain connects TRBV7-8 to TRBJ2-1; 14 bases agree with TRBD2. Germline loops: CDR1 SGHVS, CDR2 FQNEAQ. Germline trimming cut 4 bases from V and 10 bases from J; bases unmatched to any gene: 9. The CDR3 has 16 amino acids. The CDR3 coding sequence is TGTGCCAGCAGCTCCCGACTAGCGGGAGGGCCAGGGGAGCAGTTCTTC. It translates to CASSSRLAGGPGEQFF.

The rearrangement links TRBV30 to TRBJ1-2; maybe TRBD1 (6 bases). The V end was cut by 6 bases, the J end by 4 bases, with 27 bases between. This CDR3 has 17 amino acids. From germline, CDR1 is GTSNPN and CDR2 SVGIG (reference sequence). Here the CDR3 reads CACQDRGHGPRGYGYTF. CDR3 DNA: TGTGCCTGCCAAGACCGGGGACACGGCCCTCGGGGCTATGGCTACACCTTC.

The rearrangement links TRBV30 to TRBJ2-1; TRBD2 matches 8 bases. This CDR3 contains 13 residues. The germline V gene encodes CDR1 GTSNPN and CDR2 SVGIG (reference sequence). V trimming: 2 bases; J trimming: 9 bases; junction bases outside the gene matches: 6. The CDR3 sequence: CAWSSGSHPEQFF. CDR3 nucleotides: TGTGCCTGGAGTAGCGGGAGCCATCCTGAGCAGTTCTTC.

V and J are TRBV2 and TRBJ2-7; D remains ambiguous. The V end was cut by 7 bases, the J end by 0 bases, with 13 bases between. The CDR3 sequence is 14 residues long. Looked up from germline, CDR1 is SNHLY and CDR2 is FYNNEI. The CDR3 region has the DNA TGTGCCAGCAACCCAACAGTTAGCTCCTACGAGCAGTACTTC. This translates into CASNPTVSSYEQYF. Using reference TRBV2 and TRBJ2-7 for the parts outside the CDR3, the full variable domain is EPEVTQTPSHQVTQMGQEVILRCVPISNHLYFYWYRQILGQKVEFLVSFYNNEISEKSEIFDDQFSVERPDGSNFTLKIRSTKLEDSAMYFCASNPTVSSYEQYFGPGTRLTVT.

The chain is built from TRBV27 and TRBJ1-6; D call uncertain. CDR3 length equals 14 residues. Germline loops: CDR1 MNHEY, CDR2 SMNVEV (reference sequence). Between the trimmed V and J ends, which lost 4 bases and 9 bases, there was a span of 13 bases. The CDR3 DNA reads TGTGCCAGCAGTTCGACTCCGAGGCGTTCACCCCTCCACTTT. It codes for CASSSTPRRSPLHF.

This clone was found many times. This chain links TRBV5-1 with TRBJ2-3, with TRBD1 identical over 7 bases. CDR3 size: 14 residues. Trimming at V came to 1 base and at J to 6 bases, leaving 5 bases not matched to a gene. Looked up from germline, CDR1 is SGHRS and CDR2 is YFSETQ. The CDR3 coding sequence is TGCGCCAGCAGCTTGCCAGGGGGTGGGGATACGCAGTATTTT. It translates to CASSLPGGGDTQYF.

The rearrangement links TRBV6-5 to TRBJ1-5; 9 nucleotides agree with TRBD1. The CDR3 has 15 amino acids. The ends lost 2 bases at V and 11 bases at J; junction bases unmatched: 10. CDR1 and CDR2 from the germline V gene are MNHEY and SVGAGI. CDR3 in amino acids: CASSYGTGFTKAQHF. In DNA, the CDR3 is TGTGCCAGCAGTTACGGGACAGGGTTTACAAAGGCCCAGCATTTT.

This clone was seen more than once but under ten times. Other DNA sequences in this sample translate to the same CDR3. This chain links TRBV21-1 with TRBJ2-5; TRBD2 is taken as the D call from the table, unchecked against the DNA. TRBV21-1 has pseudogene status. This CDR3 region has 19 residues. CDR3 protein: CASSKGGLAGGEQQETQYF. CDR3 sequence (DNA): TGTGCCAGCAGCAAAGGCGGACTAGCGGGAGGGGAACAGCAAGAGACCCAGTACTTC.

The chain recombines TRBV5-6 with TRBJ1-4; D might be TRBD1 (5 bases). The CDR3 loop spans 17 amino acids. V lost 1 base and J lost 0, with 13 bases in between. CDR1 is SGHDT, CDR2 YYEEEE, per germline. The CDR3 sequence is CASSLYQGASTNEKLFF. The CDR3 coding sequence is TGTGCCAGCAGCTTGTACCAAGGGGCTTCAACTAATGAAAAACTGTTTTTT.

This clone was seen many times. The V gene is TRBV7-3, the J gene TRBJ1-2; tentatively, D is TRBD1 (6 bases). The germline CDR1 and CDR2 sequences are SGHTA and FQGTGA. V gave up 5 bases and J gave up 3 bases, with 10 bases separating them. The CDR3 is made up of 13 amino acids. The CDR3 region is CASSLQGDYGYTF. In DNA, the CDR3 is TGTGCCAGCAGCCTACAGGGAGACTATGGCTACACCTTC.

This chain links TRBV5-1 with TRBJ2-5, with D possibly being TRBD2 (6 bases). The tail of the sequence fits TRBJ2-7 better, so the J call may be wrong. Germline V gene sequence: CDR1 SGHRS, CDR2 YFSETQ. The CDR3 has 15 amino acids. The CDR3 bases are TGCGCCAGCAGAGAACTGCCCCGGGGCGGGAACGAGCAGTACTTC. Its translation: CASRELPRGGNEQYF.

The chain recombines TRBV11-1 with TRBJ1-1; TRBD1 might be the D (5 bases). V shed 1 base and J shed 13 bases, with 19 bases lying between them. From germline, CDR1 is SGHAT and CDR2 FQDESV (reference sequence). The CDR3 has 14 amino acids. Here the CDR3 DNA reads TGTGCCAGCAGCTTAGGGAGGCAGGGAGGAAGAGATTTCTTT. This encodes CASSLGRQGGRDFF.

V gene TRBV12-5 combines with J gene TRBJ2-2; 11 bases fit TRBD1. The CDR3 totals 16 residues. V shed 2 bases and J 6 bases; nucleotides not matched to a gene: 5. Germline V gene data show CDR1 as LGHNT and CDR2 as FRNRAP. The DNA of the CDR3 is TGTGCTAGTGGTTTGTCCCAGGGACAGGGGGCCGGGGAGCTGTTTTTT. It yields the protein CASGLSQGQGAGELFF. Complete variable domain (other parts from reference TRBV12-5 and TRBJ2-2): DARVTQTPRHKVTEMGQEVTMRCQPILGHNTVFWYRQTMMQGLELLAYFRNRAPLDDSGMPKDRFSAEMPDATLATLKIQPSEPRDSAVYFCASGLSQGQGAGELFFGEGSRLTVL.